The T cell receptor beta chain described here comes from a study of control samples from healthy donors and cancer patients. The method was immunoSEQ multiplex PCR; TCRdb's version includes in-frame clones alone and lacks a portion of them. The repertoire holds 100,000 to 150,000 clones, with roughly 91% as singletons. Losses at the gene ends were 1 base for V and 6 bases for J; bases not matched to a gene: 5. Germline V gene data show CDR1 as SGHTA and CDR2 as FQGNSA. The CDR3 has 15 amino acids. The rearrangement joins TRBV7-2 to TRBJ1-1; 10 bases agree with TRBD1. This sequence was found in a man between 40 and 49 years old in good health. Sequencing used blood. DNA for the CDR3: TGTGCCAGCAGCTTAGTGGGACAGGGGCCTTCTGAAGCTTTCTTT. Translation gives CASSLVGQGPSEAFF.